This is a list of T cell receptor beta chains from one sample in a study of cytomegalovirus exposure and HLA in healthy donors. Clones were sequenced by immunoSEQ multiplex PCR, and TCRdb holds only the in-frame ones, with some missing. This sample has 210,000 or so clones, with about four fifths found just once. Sequencing was carried out using PBMCs. These receptors came from a woman between 45 and 65 years old in good health and CMV-seropositive. Both conserved end residues are trimmed from each CDR3. Fields, in order: CDR3 length, D gene, V gene, CDR3 protein. D genes are given only for firm matches.

len: 12
d_gene: -
v_gene: TRBV30
CDR3aa: AWSGGQSGNTIY

len: 11
d_gene: -
v_gene: TRBV5-1
CDR3aa: ASTIGGDNEQY

len: 15
d_gene: -
v_gene: TRBV7-9
CDR3aa: ASSPPDHREHNEKLF

len: 12
d_gene: TRBD1
v_gene: TRBV6-5
CDR3aa: ASSSLDRDYGYT

len: 14
d_gene: -
v_gene: TRBV11-2
CDR3aa: ASSLSPRRSAEKLF

len: 11
d_gene: TRBD1
v_gene: TRBV11-2
CDR3aa: ASSFGQGSPLH

len: 16
d_gene: -
v_gene: TRBV4-3
CDR3aa: ASSQEPISGAGANVLT

len: 11
d_gene: -
v_gene: TRBV4-1
CDR3aa: ASSQDPRDGYT

len: 13
d_gene: TRBD2
v_gene: TRBV6-5
CDR3aa: ASRLRTSGQHEQY

len: 10
d_gene: TRBD1
v_gene: TRBV7-9
CDR3aa: ASSISRGVFP

len: 13
d_gene: -
v_gene: TRBV30
CDR3aa: AWADIQGVKEKLF

len: 12
d_gene: TRBD1
v_gene: TRBV2
CDR3aa: ASSARQGGTEAF

len: 13
d_gene: -
v_gene: TRBV19
CDR3aa: ASSNPGVRGYEQY

len: 11
d_gene: -
v_gene: TRBV15
CDR3aa: ATSSERLTEAF

len: 11
d_gene: -
v_gene: TRBV30
CDR3aa: AWSRGGDEKLF

len: 13
d_gene: TRBD1
v_gene: TRBV9
CDR3aa: ASSVDRDRVYGYT

len: 13
d_gene: TRBD2
v_gene: TRBV7-9
CDR3aa: ASSLSGGPENEQF

len: 14
d_gene: -
v_gene: TRBV11-3
CDR3aa: ASSLFGTTNTGELF

len: 12
d_gene: -
v_gene: TRBV4-3
CDR3aa: ASSQDWGADTQY

len: 14
d_gene: -
v_gene: TRBV9
CDR3aa: ASSAGDWLTGNTIY

len: 12
d_gene: -
v_gene: TRBV27
CDR3aa: ASSFGPTPREAF

len: 13
d_gene: TRBD1
v_gene: TRBV7-2
CDR3aa: ASSLSSGTGGEQY

len: 12
d_gene: TRBD2
v_gene: TRBV7-8
CDR3aa: ASSPIAGDNEQF

len: 14
d_gene: TRBD2
v_gene: TRBV19
CDR3aa: ASDTGLAGYTDTQY